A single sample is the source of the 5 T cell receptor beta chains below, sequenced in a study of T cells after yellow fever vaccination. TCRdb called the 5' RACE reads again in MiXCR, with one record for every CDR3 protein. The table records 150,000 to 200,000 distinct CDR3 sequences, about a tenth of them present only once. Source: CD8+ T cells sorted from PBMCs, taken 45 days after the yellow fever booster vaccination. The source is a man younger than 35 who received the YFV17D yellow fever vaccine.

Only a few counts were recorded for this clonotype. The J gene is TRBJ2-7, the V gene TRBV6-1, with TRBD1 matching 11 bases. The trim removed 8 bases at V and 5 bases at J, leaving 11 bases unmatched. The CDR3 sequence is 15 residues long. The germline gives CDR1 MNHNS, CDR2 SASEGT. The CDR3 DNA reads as TGTGCCAGCGGCGGGACCGGGACAGGGGGACACGAGCAGTACTTC. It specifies CASGGTGTGGHEQYF.

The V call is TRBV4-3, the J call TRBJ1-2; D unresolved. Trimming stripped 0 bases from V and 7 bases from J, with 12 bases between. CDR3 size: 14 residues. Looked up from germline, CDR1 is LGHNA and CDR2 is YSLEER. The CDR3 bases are TGCGCCAGCAGCCAAGATGGACCGGGCGGTGGCTACACCTTC. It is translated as CASSQDGPGGGYTF.

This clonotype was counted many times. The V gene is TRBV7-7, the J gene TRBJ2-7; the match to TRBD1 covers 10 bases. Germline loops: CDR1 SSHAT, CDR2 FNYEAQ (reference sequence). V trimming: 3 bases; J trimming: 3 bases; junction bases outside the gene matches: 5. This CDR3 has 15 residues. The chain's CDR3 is CASSFRTGGVYEQYF. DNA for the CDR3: TGTGCCAGCAGCTTCCGGACAGGGGGAGTCTACGAGCAGTACTTC.

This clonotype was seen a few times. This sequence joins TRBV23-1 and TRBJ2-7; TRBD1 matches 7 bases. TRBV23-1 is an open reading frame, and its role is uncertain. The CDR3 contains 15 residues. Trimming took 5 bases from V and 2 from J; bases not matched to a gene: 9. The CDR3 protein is CASSKTGYHTYEQYV. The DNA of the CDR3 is TGCGCCAGCAGTAAGACAGGGTACCACACCTACGAGCAGTACGTC.

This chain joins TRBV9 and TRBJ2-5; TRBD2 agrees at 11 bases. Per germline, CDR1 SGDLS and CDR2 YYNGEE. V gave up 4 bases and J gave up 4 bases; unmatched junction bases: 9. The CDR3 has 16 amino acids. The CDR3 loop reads CASSSNLGTSGETQYF. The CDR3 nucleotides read TGTGCCAGCAGCTCAAACCTCGGGACTAGCGGAGAGACCCAGTACTTC.